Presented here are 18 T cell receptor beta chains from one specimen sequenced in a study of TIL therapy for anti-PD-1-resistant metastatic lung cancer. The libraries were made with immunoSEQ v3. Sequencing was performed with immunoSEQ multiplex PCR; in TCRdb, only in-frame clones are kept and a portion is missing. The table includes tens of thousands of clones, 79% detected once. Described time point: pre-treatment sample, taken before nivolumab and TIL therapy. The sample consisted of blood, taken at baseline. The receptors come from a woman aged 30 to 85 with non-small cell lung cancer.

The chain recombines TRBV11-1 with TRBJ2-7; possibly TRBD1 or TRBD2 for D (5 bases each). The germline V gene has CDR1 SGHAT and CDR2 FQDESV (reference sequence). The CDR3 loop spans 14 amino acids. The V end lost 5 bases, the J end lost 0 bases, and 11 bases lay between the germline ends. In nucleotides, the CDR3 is TGTGCCAGCAGCGATGGGACCAGCTCCTACGAGCAGTACTTC. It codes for CASSDGTSSYEQYF.

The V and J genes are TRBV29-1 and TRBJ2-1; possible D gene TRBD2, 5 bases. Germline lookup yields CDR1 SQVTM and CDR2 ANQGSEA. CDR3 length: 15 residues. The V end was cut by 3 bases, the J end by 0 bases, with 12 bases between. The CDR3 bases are TGCAGCGTTGACAATCCGGGGAGCTCCTACAATGAGCAGTTCTTC. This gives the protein CSVDNPGSSYNEQFF.

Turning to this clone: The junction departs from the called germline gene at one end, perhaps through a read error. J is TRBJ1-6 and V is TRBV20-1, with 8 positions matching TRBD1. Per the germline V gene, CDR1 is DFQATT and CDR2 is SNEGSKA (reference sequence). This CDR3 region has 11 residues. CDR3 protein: CSAWGGRTGLF. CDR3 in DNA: TGCAGTGCTTGGGGAGGGAGGACAGGGCTGTTT.

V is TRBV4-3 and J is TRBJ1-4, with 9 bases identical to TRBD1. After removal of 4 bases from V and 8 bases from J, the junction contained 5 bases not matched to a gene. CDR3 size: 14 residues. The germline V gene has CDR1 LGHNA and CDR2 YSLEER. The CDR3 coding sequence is TGCGCCAGCAGCCGGGGACAGGGTGGCGAAAAACTGTTTTTT. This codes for CASSRGQGGEKLFF.

CDR3 sequence (DNA): TGTGCCAGTAGCTCCCAGGGGGCGGAAGGCAATCAGCCCCAGCATTTT. Protein product: CASSSQGAEGNQPQHF. The rearrangement links TRBV19 to TRBJ1-5, with 8 nucleotides matching TRBD1. This CDR3 spans 16 amino acids. Per the germline V gene, CDR1 is LNHDA and CDR2 is SQIVND (reference sequence). J was trimmed by 2 bases and V by 6 bases; bases with no gene match: 9.

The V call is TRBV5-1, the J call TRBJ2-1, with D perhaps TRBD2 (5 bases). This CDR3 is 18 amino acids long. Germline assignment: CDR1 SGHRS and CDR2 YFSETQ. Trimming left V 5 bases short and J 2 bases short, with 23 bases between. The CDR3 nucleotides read TGCGCCAGCAGATGGGCCGCGGGCACCGCGACCGCCTACAATGAGCAGTTCTTC. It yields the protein CASRWAAGTATAYNEQFF.

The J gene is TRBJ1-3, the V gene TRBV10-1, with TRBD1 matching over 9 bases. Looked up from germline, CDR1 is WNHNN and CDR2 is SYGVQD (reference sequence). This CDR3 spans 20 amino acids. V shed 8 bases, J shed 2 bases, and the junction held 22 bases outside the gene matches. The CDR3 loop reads CASDKNSPNRGPRAGNTIYF. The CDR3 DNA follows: TGCGCCAGCGACAAAAACAGTCCTAACAGGGGGCCGAGGGCTGGAAACACCATATATTTT.

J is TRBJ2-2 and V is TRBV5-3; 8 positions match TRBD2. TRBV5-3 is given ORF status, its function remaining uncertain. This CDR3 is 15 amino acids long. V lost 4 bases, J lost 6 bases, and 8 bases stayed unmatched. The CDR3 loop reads CARSALLAEPGELFF. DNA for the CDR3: TGTGCCAGAAGCGCCTTACTAGCGGAACCCGGGGAGCTGTTTTTT.

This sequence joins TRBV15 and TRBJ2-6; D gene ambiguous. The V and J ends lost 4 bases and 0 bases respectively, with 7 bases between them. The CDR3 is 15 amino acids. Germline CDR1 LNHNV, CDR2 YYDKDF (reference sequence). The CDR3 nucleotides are TGTGCCACCAGCAAGGATAGCTCTGGGGCCAACGTCCTGACTTTC. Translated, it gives CATSKDSSGANVLTF. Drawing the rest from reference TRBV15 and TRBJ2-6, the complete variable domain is DAMVIQNPRYQVTQFGKPVTLSCSQTLNHNVMYWYQQKSSQAPKLLFHYYDKDFNNEADTPDNFQSRRPNTSFCFLDIRSPGLGDTAMYLCATSKDSSGANVLTFGAGSRLTVL.

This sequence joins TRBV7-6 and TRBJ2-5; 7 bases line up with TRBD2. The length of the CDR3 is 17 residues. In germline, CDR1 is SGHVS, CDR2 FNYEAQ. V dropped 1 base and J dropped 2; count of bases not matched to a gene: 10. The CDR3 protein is CASSLGLAARIQETQYF. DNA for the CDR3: TGTGCCAGCAGCTTAGGGCTAGCGGCAAGAATTCAAGAGACCCAGTACTTC. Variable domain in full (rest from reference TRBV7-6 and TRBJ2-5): GAGVSQSPRYKVTKRGQDVALRCDPISGHVSLYWYRQALGQGPEFLTYFNYEAQQDKSGLPNDRFSAERPEGSISTLTIQRTEQRDSAMYRCASSLGLAARIQETQYFGPGTRLLVL.

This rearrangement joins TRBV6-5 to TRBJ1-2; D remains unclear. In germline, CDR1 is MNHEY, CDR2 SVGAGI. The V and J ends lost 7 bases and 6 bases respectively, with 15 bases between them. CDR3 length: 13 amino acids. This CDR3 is CASTPDARDGYTF. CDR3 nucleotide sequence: TGTGCCAGCACCCCAGATGCCCGGGATGGCTACACCTTC.

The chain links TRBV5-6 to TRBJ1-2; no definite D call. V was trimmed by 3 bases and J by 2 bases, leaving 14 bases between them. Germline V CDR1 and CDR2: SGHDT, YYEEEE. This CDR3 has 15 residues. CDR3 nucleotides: TGTGCCAGCAGCTCGCAGCCCCGGGGAAACTATGGCTACACCTTC. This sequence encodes CASSSQPRGNYGYTF.

The CDR3 loop reads CASGSMRSGELFF. CDR3 nucleotides: TGTGCCAGTGGCTCTATGAGATCCGGGGAGCTGTTTTTT. This chain joins TRBV6-1 and TRBJ2-2; D call uncertain. Trimming removed 9 bases from V and 6 bases from J, with 14 bases in between. The CDR3 consists of 13 residues. Germline V gene data show CDR1 as MNHNS and CDR2 as SASEGT.

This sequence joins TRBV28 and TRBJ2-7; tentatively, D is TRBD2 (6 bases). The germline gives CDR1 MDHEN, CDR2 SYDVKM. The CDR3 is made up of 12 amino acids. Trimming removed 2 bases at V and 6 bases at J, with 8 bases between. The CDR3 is CASSLNGGEQYF. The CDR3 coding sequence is TGTGCCAGCAGTTTAAACGGGGGCGAGCAGTACTTC.

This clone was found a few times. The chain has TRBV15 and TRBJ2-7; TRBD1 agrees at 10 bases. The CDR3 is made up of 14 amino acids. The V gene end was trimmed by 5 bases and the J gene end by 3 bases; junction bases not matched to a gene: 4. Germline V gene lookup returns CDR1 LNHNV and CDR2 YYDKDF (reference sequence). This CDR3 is CATSRRDRGYEQYF. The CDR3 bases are TGTGCCACCAGCCGGCGGGACAGGGGCTACGAGCAGTACTTC.

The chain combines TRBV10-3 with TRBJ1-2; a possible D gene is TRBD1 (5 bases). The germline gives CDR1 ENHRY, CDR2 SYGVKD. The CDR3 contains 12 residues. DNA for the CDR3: TGTGCTAGCCGGCAAGGGGAGCCTGGCTACACCTTC. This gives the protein CASRQGEPGYTF.

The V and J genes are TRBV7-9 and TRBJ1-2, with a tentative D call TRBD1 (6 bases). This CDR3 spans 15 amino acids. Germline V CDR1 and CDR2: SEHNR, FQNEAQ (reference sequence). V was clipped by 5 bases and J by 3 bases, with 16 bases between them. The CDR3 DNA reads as TGTGCCAGCAGCCAAATACAGGGTGATGACTATGGCTACACCTTC. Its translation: CASSQIQGDDYGYTF. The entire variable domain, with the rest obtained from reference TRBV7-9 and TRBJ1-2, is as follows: DTGVSQNPRHKITKRGQNVTFRCDPISEHNRLYWYRQTLGQGPEFLTYFQNEAQLEKSRLLSDRFSAERPKGSFSTLEIQRTEQGDSAMYLCASSQIQGDDYGYTFGSGTRLTVV.

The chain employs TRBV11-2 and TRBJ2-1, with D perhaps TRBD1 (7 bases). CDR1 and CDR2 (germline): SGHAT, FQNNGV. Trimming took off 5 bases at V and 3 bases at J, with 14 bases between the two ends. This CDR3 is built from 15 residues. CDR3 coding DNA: TGTGCCAGCAGCGTCCGGCGGGACAGCTACAATGAGCAGTTCTTC. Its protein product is CASSVRRDSYNEQFF.